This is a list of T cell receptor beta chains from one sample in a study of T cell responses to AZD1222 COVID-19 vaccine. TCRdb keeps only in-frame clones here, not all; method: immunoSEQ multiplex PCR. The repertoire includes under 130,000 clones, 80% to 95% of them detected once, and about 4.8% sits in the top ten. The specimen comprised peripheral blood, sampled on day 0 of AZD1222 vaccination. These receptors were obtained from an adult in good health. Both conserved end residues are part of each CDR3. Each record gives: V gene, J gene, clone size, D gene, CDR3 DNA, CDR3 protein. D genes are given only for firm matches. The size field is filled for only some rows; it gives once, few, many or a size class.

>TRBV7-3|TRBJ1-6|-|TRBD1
TGTGCCAGCAGCAGAGACGCGACAGGGACTAATTCACCCCTCCACTTT
CASSRDATGTNSPLHF
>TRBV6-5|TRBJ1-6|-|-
TGTGCCAGTCTTTCGGAGCAGGATTCACCCCTCCACTTT
CASLSEQDSPLHF
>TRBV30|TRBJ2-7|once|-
TGTGCCTCCTCCCGGCAGGGGAAGAAGTACGAGCAGTACTTC
CASSRQGKKYEQYF
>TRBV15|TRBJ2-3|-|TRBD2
TGTGCCACCAGCAGAGAACTTGCGGGGGGGCGAGATACGCAGTATTTT
CATSRELAGGRDTQYF
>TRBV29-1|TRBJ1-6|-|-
TGCAGCGCTCGGCAGGGTACCAATTCACCCCTCCACTTT
CSARQGTNSPLHF
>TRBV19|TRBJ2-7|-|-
TGTGCCAGTAGTATTGGACAGATGAGCGAGCAGTACTTC
CASSIGQMSEQYF
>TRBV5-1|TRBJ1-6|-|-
TGCGCCAGCAGCCCAGGTGTTTCGACAGGACAAGAAACCCTCCACTTT
CASSPGVSTGQETLHF
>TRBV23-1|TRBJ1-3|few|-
TGCGCCAGCAGTCAATCACGGGGAGGGGGAAACACCATATATTTT
CASSQSRGGGNTIYF
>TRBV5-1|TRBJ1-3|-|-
TGCGCCAGCAGCTTTTCGCTGGCAGGGAACACCATATATTTT
CASSFSLAGNTIYF
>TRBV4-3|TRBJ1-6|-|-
TGCGCCAGCAGCCAGACCCTGACAGGCTATAATTCACCCCTCCACTTT
CASSQTLTGYNSPLHF
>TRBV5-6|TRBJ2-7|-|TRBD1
TGTGCCAGCAGCTTTCTGACAGGGCATCACGAGCAGTACTTC
CASSFLTGHHEQYF
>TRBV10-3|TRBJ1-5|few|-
TGTGCCATCAGCCCGGACACTAGCAATCAGCCCCAGCATTTT
CAISPDTSNQPQHF
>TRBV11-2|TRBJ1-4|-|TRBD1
TGTGCCAGCAGCTTAGATTCGTGGGACAGGACCCGATTGACTAATGAAAAACTGTTTTTT
CASSLDSWDRTRLTNEKLFF
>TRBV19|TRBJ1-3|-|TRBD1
TGTGCCAGTAGCACAGGGGTTTCAGCTGGAAACACCATATATTTT
CASSTGVSAGNTIYF
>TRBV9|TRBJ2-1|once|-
TGTGCCAGCAGCAAGTGGGATTACAATGAGCAGTTCTTC
CASSKWDYNEQFF
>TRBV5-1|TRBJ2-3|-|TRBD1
TGCGCCAGCAGCTCCCAAGGCGGGACAGGGGGAGATACGCAGTATTTT
CASSSQGGTGGDTQYF
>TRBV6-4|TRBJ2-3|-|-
TGTGCCAGCAGTGACAGGGAGACAGATACGCAGTATTTT
CASSDRETDTQYF
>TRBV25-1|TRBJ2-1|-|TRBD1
TGTGCCAGCAGTGACCGGACAGGGTGGGATGAGCAGTTCTTC
CASSDRTGWDEQFF
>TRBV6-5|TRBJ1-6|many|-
TGTGCCACCCGCTCCGGAGGGGACGGTAATTCACCCCTCCACTTT
CATRSGGDGNSPLHF
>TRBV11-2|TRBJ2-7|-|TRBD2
TGTGCCAGCAGCTTAGGACTAGCGGGGTACTACGAGCAGTACTTC
CASSLGLAGYYEQYF
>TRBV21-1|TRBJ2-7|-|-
TGTGCCAGCAGCAATCAAGGGGAGCAGTACTTC
CASSNQGEQYF
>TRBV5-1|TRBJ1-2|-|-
TGCGCCAGCAGCTTGGAGGCAGGAGGGAGTGGCTACACCTTC
CASSLEAGGSGYTF
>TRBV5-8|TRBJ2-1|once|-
TGTGCCAGCAGCCGACTAGTGGCTTACAATGAGCAGTTCTTC
CASSRLVAYNEQFF
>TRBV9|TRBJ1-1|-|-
TGTGCCAGCAGCGTAGTCCAGGGCATGAACACTGAAGCTTTCTTT
CASSVVQGMNTEAFF
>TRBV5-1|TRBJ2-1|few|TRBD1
TGCGCCAGCAGCGACCCACAGGGGAACAATGAGCAGTTCTTC
CASSDPQGNNEQFF
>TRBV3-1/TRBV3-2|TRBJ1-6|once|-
TGTGCCAGCAGCCTATCCGGGACAAGCGTTTCACCCCTCCACTTT
CASSLSGTSVSPLHF
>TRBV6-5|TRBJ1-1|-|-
TGTGCCAGCAGTCCGGGAGCTAACACTGAAGCTTTCTTT
CASSPGANTEAFF
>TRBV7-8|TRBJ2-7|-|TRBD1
TGTGCCAGCAGCTCCCAACCCCGGGACAGGGACTACGAGCAGTACTTC
CASSSQPRDRDYEQYF
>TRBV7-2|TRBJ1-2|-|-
TGTGCCAGCAGCTTAGAGGTGAACAGGGAAGATGGCTACACCTTC
CASSLEVNREDGYTF
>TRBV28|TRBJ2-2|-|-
TGTGCCAGCAGTATCAGGGGAAACACCGGGGAGCTGTTTTTT
CASSIRGNTGELFF
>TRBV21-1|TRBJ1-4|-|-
TGTGCCAGCAGGAGGACAGGGGAAAATGAAAAACTGTTTTTT
CASRRTGENEKLFF
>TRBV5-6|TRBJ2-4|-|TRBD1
TGTGCCAGCAGCGTGGACAGGACCAAGAACATTCAGTACTTC
CASSVDRTKNIQYF
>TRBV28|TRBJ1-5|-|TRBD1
TGTGCCAGCAGCCCCAGGGGGTTTAGCAATCAGCCCCAGCATTTT
CASSPRGFSNQPQHF
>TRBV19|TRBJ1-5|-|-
TGTGCCAGTAGTAGTAATGGGGGCAATCAGCCCCAGCATTTT
CASSSNGGNQPQHF
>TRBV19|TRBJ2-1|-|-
TGTGCCAGTAGTAAGGGACTTACCAGTTCCAATGAGCAGTTCTTC
CASSKGLTSSNEQFF
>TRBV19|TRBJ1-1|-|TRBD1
TGTGCCAGTAGAACCGGGACAGGGTATAGGACTGAAGCTTTCTTT
CASRTGTGYRTEAFF